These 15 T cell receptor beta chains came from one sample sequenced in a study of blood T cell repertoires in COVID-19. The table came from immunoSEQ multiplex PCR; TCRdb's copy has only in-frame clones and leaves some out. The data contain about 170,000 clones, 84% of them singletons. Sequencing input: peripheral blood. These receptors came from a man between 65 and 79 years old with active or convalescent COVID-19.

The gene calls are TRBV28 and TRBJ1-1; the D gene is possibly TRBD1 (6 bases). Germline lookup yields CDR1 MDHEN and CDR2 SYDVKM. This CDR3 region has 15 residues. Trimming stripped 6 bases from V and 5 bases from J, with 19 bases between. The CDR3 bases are TGTGCCAGCAGCCCAGGGGCAGGGGCGAGGACTGAAGCTTTCTTT. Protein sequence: CASSPGAGARTEAFF.

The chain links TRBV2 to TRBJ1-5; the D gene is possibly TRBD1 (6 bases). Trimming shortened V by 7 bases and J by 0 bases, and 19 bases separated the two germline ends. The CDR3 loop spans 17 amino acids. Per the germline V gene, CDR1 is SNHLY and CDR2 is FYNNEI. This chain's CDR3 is CASKHGGAGGSNQPQHF. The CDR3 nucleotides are TGTGCCAGCAAGCACGGGGGGGCCGGAGGTAGCAATCAGCCCCAGCATTTT.

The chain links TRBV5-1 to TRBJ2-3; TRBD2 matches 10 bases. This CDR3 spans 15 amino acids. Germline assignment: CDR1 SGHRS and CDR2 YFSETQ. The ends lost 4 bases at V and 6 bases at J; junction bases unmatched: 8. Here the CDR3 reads CASSPIGTSEDTQYF. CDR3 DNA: TGCGCCAGCAGCCCAATTGGGACTAGCGAGGATACGCAGTATTTT.

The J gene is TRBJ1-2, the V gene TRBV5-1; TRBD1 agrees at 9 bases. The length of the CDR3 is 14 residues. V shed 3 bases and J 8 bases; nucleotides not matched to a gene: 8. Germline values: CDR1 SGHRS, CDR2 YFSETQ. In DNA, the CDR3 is TGCGCCAGCAGCTCACCGGGACAGGGAGGCGGCTACACCTTC. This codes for CASSSPGQGGGYTF.

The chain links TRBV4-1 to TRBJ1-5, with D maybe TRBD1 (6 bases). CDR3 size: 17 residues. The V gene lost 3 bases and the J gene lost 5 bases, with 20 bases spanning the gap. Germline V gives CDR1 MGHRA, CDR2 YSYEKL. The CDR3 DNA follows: TGCGCCAGCAGCCACTATCCAGGGGCTAACAAGGATCAGCCCCAGCATTTT. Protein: CASSHYPGANKDQPQHF.

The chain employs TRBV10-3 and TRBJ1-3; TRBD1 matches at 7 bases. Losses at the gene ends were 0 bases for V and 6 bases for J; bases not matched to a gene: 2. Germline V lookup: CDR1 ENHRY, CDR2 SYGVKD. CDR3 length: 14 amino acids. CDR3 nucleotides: TGTGCCATCAGTGAGTCGACAGGGCTAAACACCATATATTTT. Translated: CAISESTGLNTIYF.

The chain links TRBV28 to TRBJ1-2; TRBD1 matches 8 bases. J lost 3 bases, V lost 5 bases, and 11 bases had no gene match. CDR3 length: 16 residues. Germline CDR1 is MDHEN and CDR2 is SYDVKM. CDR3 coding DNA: TGTGCCAGCAGTCTAGCTGGACAGGGTATATACTATGGCTACACCTTC. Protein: CASSLAGQGIYYGYTF.

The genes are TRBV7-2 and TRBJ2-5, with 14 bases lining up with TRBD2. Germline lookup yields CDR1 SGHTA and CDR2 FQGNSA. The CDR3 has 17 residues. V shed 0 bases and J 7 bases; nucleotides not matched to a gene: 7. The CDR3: CASSLAATSGGEATQYF. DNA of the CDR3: TGTGCCAGCAGCTTAGCGGCGACTAGCGGGGGGGAGGCGACCCAGTACTTC. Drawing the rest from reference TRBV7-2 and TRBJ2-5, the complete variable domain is GAGVSQSPSNKVTEKGKDVELRCDPISGHTALYWYRQSLGQGLEFLIYFQGNSAPDKSGLPSDRFSAERTGGSVSTLTIQRTQQEDSAVYLCASSLAATSGGEATQYFGPGTRLLVL.

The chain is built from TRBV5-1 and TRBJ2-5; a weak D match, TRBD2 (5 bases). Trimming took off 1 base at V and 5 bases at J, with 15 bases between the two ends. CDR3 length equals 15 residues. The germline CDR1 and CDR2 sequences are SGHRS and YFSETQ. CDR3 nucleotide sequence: TGCGCCAGCAGCTTGCCTGTGGGGAGAGAGGAGACCCAGTACTTC. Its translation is CASSLPVGREETQYF. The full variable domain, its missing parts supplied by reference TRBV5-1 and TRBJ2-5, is KAGVTQTPRYLIKTRGQQVTLSCSPISGHRSVSWYQQTPGQGLQFLFEYFSETQRNKGNFPGRFSGRQFSNSRSEMNVSTLELGDSALYLCASSLPVGREETQYFGPGTRLLVL.

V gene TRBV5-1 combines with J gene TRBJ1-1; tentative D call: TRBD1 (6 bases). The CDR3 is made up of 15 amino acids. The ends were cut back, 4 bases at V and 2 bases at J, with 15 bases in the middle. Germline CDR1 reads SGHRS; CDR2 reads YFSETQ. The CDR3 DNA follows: TGCGCCAGCAGCCTAGTCACGGACAGTAACACTGAAGCTTTCTTT. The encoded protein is CASSLVTDSNTEAFF.

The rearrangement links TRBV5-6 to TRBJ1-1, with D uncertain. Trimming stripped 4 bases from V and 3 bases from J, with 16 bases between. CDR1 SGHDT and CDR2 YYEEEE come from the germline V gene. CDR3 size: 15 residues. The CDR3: CASSRNRGFDTEAFF. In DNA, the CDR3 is TGTGCCAGCAGCAGAAACCGGGGTTTTGACACTGAAGCTTTCTTT.

CDR3 residues: CAIRDETPNNEQFF. CDR3 nucleotide sequence: TGTGCCATCAGGGATGAGACACCGAACAATGAGCAGTTCTTC. This sequence joins TRBV10-3 and TRBJ2-1; D call uncertain. CDR1 is ENHRY and CDR2 is SYGVKD in the germline V gene. The V and J ends lost 6 bases and 5 bases respectively, with 14 bases between them. The CDR3 is 14 residues long.

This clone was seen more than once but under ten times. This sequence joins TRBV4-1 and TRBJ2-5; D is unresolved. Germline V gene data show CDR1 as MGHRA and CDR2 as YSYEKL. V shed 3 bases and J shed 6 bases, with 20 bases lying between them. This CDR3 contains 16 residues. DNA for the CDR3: TGCGCCAGCAGCCAGCCGGGTTTCTCAACTGAAAAGACCCAGTACTTC. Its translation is CASSQPGFSTEKTQYF.

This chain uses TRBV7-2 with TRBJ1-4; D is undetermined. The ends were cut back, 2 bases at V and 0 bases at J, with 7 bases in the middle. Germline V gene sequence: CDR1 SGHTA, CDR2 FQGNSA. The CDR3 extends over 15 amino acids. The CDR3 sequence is CASSLQVATNEKLFF. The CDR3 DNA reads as TGTGCCAGCAGCTTACAGGTCGCAACTAATGAAAAACTGTTTTTT.

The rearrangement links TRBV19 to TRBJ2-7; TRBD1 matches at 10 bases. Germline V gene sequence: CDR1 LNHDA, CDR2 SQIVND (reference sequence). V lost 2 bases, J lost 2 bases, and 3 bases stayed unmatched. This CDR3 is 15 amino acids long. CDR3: CASSIKGTGAYEQYF. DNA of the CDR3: TGTGCCAGTAGTATAAAAGGGACAGGGGCCTACGAGCAGTACTTC.